This T cell receptor beta chain was retrieved from a study of identifying expanded T cells in peripheral blood. General observations from the study: Variance in clone template counts between approximately 2-week samples significantly increased with total template count across all healthy donors. Over two and four weeks, about 15 and 19 clones changed, versus 1.2 between replicates.

A remark on this clone: No antigen is known for it.

The data were produced by immunoSEQ multiplex PCR, yet TCRdb's version contains in-frame clones alone and is incomplete. The top ten clones hold approximately 8% of a sample with around 120,000 clones, approximately 86% of them seen once. Healthy donors had no documented immune events, such as infections, while sampled. With 2 bases clipped from V and 3 bases from J, the junction kept 1 base outside the gene matches. The CDR3 contains 13 residues. Per the germline V gene, CDR1 is LNHDA and CDR2 is SQIVND (reference sequence). The chain joins TRBV19 to TRBJ2-7; 7 bases map to TRBD1. Sequencing was carried out using blood. The TCR sequence derives from a person aged 18 to 70 in good health. CDR3 coding DNA: TGTGCCAGTAGTATAAGACAGGGCTACGAGCAGTACTTC. Its translation: CASSIRQGYEQYF.